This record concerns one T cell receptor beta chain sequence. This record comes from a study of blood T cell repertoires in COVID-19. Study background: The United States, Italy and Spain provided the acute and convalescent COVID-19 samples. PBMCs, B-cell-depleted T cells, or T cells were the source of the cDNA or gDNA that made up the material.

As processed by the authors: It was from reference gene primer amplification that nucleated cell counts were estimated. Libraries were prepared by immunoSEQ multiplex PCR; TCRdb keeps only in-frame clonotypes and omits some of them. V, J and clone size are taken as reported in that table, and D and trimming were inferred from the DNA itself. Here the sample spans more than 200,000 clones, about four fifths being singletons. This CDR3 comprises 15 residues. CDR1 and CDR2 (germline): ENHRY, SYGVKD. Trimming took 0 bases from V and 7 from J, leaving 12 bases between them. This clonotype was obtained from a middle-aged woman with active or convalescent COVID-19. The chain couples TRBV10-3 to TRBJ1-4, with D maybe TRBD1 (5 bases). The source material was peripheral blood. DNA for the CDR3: TGTGCCATCAGTGAGTCAGGCCAGGGAGGTGAAAAACTGTTTTTT. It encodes CAISESGQGGEKLFF.